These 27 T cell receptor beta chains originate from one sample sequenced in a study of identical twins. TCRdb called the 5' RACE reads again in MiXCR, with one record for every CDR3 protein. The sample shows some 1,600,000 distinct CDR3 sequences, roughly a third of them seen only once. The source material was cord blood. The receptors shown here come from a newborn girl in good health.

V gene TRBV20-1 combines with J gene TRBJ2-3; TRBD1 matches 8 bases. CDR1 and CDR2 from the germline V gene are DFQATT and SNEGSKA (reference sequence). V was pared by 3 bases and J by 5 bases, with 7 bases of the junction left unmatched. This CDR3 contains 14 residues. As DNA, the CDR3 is TGCAGTGCTAGTGACAGGGGCTACGGAGATACGCAGTATTTT. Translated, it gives CSASDRGYGDTQYF.

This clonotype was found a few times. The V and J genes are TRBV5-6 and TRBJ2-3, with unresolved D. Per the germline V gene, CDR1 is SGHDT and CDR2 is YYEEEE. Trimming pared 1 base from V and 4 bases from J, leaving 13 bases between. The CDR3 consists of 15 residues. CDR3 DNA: TGTGCCAGCAGCTTGCTGTCGCTACAAGCAGATACGCAGTATTTT. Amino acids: CASSLLSLQADTQYF.

The CDR3 is CASSWGRLAGVDPDTQYF. The CDR3 DNA follows: TGCGCCAGCAGCTGGGGCCGACTAGCGGGAGTAGATCCAGATACGCAGTATTTT. This sequence joins TRBV5-1 and TRBJ2-3, with 12 bases fitting TRBD2. The germline V gene has CDR1 SGHRS and CDR2 YFSETQ. V was clipped by 3 bases and J by 4 bases; unmatched bases: 12. The CDR3 runs to 18 residues. Full variable domain (missing parts from reference TRBV5-1 and TRBJ2-3): KAGVTQTPRYLIKTRGQQVTLSCSPISGHRSVSWYQQTPGQGLQFLFEYFSETQRNKGNFPGRFSGRQFSNSRSEMNVSTLELGDSALYLCASSWGRLAGVDPDTQYFGPGTRLTVL.

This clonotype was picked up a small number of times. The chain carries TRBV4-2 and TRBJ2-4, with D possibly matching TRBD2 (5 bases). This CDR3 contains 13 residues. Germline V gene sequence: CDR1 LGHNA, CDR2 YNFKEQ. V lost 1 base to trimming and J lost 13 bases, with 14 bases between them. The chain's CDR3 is CASSQGLNGEQYF. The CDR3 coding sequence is TGTGCCAGCAGCCAAGGGTTAAACGGGGAGCAGTACTTC.

CDR3 protein: CSARVRTVHNSPLHF. The CDR3 nucleotides are TGCAGTGCTAGAGTACGGACAGTCCATAATTCACCCCTCCACTTT. The V gene is TRBV20-1, the J gene TRBJ1-6; possible D gene TRBD1, 6 bases. CDR3 size: 15 residues. V gave up 1 base and J gave up 5 bases, with 12 bases separating them. The germline V gene has CDR1 DFQATT and CDR2 SNEGSKA (reference sequence).

The CDR3 DNA follows: TGTGCCATCAGTGAGGCGGGCGGTAGCACTGAAGCTTTCTTT. Protein sequence: CAISEAGGSTEAFF. The chain joins TRBV10-3 to TRBJ1-1; D is uncertain. This CDR3 contains 14 residues. Trimming removed 2 bases at V and 4 bases at J, with 11 bases between. Germline lookup yields CDR1 ENHRY and CDR2 SYGVKD.

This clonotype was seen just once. The CDR3 coding sequence is TGTGCCAGCAGCTCCTCCGGGACTAGAGTCTACGAGCAGTACTTC. The encoded protein is CASSSSGTRVYEQYF. The V gene is TRBV7-2, the J gene TRBJ2-7; TRBD2 matches at 8 bases. This CDR3 contains 15 residues. Germline CDR1 and CDR2: SGHTA and FQGNSA. V lost 4 bases and J lost 3; bases outside the gene matches: 8.

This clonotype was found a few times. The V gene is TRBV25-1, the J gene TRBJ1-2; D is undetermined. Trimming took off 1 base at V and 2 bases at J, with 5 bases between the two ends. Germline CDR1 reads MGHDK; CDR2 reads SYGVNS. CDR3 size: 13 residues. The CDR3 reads CASSESKNYGYTF. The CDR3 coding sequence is TGTGCCAGCAGTGAATCCAAAAACTATGGCTACACCTTC.

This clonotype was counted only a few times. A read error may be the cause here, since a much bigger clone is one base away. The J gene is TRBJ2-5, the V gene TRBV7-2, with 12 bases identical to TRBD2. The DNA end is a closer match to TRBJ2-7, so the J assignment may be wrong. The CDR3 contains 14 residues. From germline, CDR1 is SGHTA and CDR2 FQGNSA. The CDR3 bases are TGTGCCAGCAGCTTGACTAGCGGGAGAACCGAGCAGTACTTC. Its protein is CASSLTSGRTEQYF.

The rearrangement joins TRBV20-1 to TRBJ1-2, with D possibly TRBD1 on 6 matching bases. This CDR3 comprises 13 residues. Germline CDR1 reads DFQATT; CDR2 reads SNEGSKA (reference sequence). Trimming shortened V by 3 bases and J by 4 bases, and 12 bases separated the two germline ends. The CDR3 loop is CSASKQGSYGYTF. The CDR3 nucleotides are TGCAGTGCTAGTAAACAGGGATCCTATGGCTACACCTTC.

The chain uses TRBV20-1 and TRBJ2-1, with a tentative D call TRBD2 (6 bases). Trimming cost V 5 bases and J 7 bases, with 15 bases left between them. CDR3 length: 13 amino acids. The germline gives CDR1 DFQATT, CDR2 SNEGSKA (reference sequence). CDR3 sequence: CSAGRGNKNEQFF. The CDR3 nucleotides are TGCAGTGCTGGTCGGGGGAATAAGAATGAGCAGTTCTTC.

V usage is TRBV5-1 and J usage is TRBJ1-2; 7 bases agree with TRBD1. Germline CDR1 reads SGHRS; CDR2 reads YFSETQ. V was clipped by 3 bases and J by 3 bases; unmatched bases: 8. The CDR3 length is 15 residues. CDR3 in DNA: TGCGCCAGCAGCTCGTCTCCGGGACAGCACTATGGCTACACCTTC. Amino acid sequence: CASSSSPGQHYGYTF.

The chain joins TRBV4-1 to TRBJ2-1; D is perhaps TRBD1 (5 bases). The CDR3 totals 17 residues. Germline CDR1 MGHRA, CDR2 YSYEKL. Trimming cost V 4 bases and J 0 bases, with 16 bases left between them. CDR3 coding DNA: TGCGCCAGCAGCCGCATCCGGACAATTCGCTCCTACAATGAGCAGTTCTTC. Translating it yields CASSRIRTIRSYNEQFF.

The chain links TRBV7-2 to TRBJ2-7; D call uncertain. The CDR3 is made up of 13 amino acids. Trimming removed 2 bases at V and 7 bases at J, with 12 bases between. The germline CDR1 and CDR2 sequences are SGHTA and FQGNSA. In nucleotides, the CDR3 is TGTGCCAGCAGCTTACCCTACGTGAATGAGCAGTACTTC. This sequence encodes CASSLPYVNEQYF. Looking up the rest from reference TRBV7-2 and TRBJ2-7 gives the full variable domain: GAGVSQSPSNKVTEKGKDVELRCDPISGHTALYWYRQSLGQGLEFLIYFQGNSAPDKSGLPSDRFSAERTGGSVSTLTIQRTQQEDSAVYLCASSLPYVNEQYFGPGTRLTVT.

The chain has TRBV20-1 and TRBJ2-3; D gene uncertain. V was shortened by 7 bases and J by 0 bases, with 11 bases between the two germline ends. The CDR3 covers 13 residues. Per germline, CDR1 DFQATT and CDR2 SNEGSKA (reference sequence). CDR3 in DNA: TGCAGTGGCACGCGAGGTAGCACAGATACGCAGTATTTT. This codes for CSGTRGSTDTQYF.

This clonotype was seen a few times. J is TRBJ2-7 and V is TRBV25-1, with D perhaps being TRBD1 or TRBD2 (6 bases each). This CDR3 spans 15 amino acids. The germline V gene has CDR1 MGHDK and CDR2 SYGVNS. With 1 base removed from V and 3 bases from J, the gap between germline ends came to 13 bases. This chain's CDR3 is CASSEFGKGGYEQYF. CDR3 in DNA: TGTGCCAGCAGTGAATTCGGCAAGGGGGGCTACGAGCAGTACTTC.

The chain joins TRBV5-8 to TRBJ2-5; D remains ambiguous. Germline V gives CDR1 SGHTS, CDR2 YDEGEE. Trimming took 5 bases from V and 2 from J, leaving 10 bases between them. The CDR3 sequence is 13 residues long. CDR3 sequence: CASRGVGQETQYF. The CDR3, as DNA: TGTGCCAGCAGAGGAGTGGGGCAAGAGACCCAGTACTTC.

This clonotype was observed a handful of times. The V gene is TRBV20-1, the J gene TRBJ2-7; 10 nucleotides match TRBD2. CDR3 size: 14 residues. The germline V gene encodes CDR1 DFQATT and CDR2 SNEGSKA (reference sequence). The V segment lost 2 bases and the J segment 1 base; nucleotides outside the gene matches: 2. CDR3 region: CSARPAGGSYEQYF. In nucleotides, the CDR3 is TGCAGTGCTAGACCAGCGGGGGGGTCCTACGAGCAGTACTTC.

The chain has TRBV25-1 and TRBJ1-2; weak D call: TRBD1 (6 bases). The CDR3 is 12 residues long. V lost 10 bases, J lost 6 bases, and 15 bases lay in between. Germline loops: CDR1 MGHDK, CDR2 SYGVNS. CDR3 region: CATLQGKDGYTF. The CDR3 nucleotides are TGTGCCACCTTACAGGGTAAGGATGGCTACACCTTC.

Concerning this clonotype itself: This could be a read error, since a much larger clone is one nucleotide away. In DNA, the CDR3 is TGTGCCAGCAGTTTGGGCGGGAGTCTTGTCGAGCAGTTCTTC. Translating gives CASSLGGSLVEQFF. The chain carries TRBV12-3 or TRBV12-4 and TRBJ2-1, with TRBD2 matching over 7 bases. The CDR3 totals 14 residues. With 3 bases clipped from V and 10 bases from J, the junction kept 9 bases outside the gene matches.

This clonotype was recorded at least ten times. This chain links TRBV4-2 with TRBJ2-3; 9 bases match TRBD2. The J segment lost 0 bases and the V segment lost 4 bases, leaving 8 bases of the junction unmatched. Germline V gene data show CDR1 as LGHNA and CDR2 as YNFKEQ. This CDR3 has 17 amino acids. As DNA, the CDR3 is TGTGCCAGCAGCCCAGGGAGCGGGGGGTTTAGCACAGATACGCAGTATTTT. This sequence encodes CASSPGSGGFSTDTQYF.

The CDR3: CSARDWGLAKNIQYF. In DNA, the CDR3 is TGCAGTGCTAGAGATTGGGGACTAGCCAAAAACATTCAGTACTTC. The genes are TRBV20-1 and TRBJ2-4; the D gene is possibly TRBD2 (6 bases). The germline V gene has CDR1 DFQATT and CDR2 SNEGSKA (reference sequence). V lost 0 bases, J lost 0 bases, and 9 bases lay in between. CDR3 length equals 15 residues.

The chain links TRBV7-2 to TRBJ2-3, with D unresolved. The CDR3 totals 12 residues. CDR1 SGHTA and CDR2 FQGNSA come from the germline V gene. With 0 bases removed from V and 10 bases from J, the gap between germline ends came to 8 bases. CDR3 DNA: TGTGCCAGCAGCTTAGCACTCCCGGCGCAGTATTTT. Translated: CASSLALPAQYF. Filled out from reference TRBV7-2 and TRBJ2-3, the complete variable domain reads GAGVSQSPSNKVTEKGKDVELRCDPISGHTALYWYRQSLGQGLEFLIYFQGNSAPDKSGLPSDRFSAERTGGSVSTLTIQRTQQEDSAVYLCASSLALPAQYFGPGTRLTVL.

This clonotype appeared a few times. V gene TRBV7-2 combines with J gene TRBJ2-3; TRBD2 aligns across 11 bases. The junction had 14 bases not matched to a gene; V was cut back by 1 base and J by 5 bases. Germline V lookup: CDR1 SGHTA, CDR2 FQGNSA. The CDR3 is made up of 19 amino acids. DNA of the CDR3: TGTGCCAGCAGCTTAGGTGCCCCAATAGCGGGAGGGCCGGGAGATACGCAGTATTTT. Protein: CASSLGAPIAGGPGDTQYF.

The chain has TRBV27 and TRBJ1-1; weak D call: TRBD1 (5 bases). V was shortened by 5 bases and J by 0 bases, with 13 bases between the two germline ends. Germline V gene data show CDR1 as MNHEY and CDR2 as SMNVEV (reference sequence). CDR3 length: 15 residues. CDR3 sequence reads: CASSPRTLLNTEAFF. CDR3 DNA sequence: TGTGCCAGCAGTCCTCGGACACTCTTGAACACTGAAGCTTTCTTT.

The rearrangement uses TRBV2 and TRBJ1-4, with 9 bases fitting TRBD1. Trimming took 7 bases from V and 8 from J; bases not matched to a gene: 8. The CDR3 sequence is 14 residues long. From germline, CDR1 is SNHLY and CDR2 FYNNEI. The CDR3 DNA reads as TGTGCCAGCATGAAGGACAGGGGAGGAGAAAAACTGTTTTTT. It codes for CASMKDRGGEKLFF.

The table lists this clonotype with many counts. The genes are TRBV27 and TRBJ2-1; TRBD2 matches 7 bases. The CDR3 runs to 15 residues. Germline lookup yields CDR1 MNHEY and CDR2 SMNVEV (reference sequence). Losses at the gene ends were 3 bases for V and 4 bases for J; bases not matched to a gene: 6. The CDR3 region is CASSFGLAVYNEQFF. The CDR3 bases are TGTGCCAGCAGTTTCGGCCTAGCGGTATACAATGAGCAGTTCTTC.